This passage covers 7 T cell receptor beta chains from one sample sequenced in a study of CD8 T cells in Susac syndrome. When the RNA was reverse transcribed, random hexamers were used with an input of 0.5 to 1 ug. TCRdb itself ran the immunoSEQ multiplex PCR reads through MiXCR, one entry per CDR3 protein. The sample contains nearly 200,000 distinct CDR3 sequences, 90% to 95% of which appear only once. The sample consisted of CD4+ T cells from PBMCs. The receptors were gathered from a human donor with multiple sclerosis.

This clonotype was counted a few times. This chain joins TRBV30 and TRBJ1-1; D gene ambiguous. From germline, CDR1 is GTSNPN and CDR2 SVGIG (reference sequence). CDR3 length equals 12 residues. V gave up 4 bases and J gave up 6 bases, with 12 bases separating them. CDR3 sequence (DNA): TGTGCCTGGACCCGGCGGGGAGCTGAAGCTTTCTTT. Encoded protein: CAWTRRGAEAFF.

The gene calls are TRBV6-5 and TRBJ1-1; the D is unclear. With 6 bases removed from V and 5 bases from J, the gap between germline ends came to 16 bases. Germline CDR1 reads MNHEY; CDR2 reads SVGAGI. This CDR3 region has 14 residues. The CDR3 spells CASRSPHSGTEAFF. For the CDR3, the DNA is TGTGCCAGCAGAAGCCCCCATAGTGGAACTGAAGCTTTCTTT.

V is TRBV25-1 and J is TRBJ2-6, with 8 bases aligning to TRBD1. V lost 5 bases to trimming and J lost 2 bases; unmatched junction nucleotides: 8. CDR3 length equals 17 residues. CDR1 MGHDK and CDR2 SYGVNS come from the germline V gene. The CDR3 nucleotides read TGTGCCAGCAGTTCGCAGGGGGCTTCTCCTGGGGCCAACGTCCTGACTTTC. Protein sequence: CASSSQGASPGANVLTF.

This clonotype showed up just once. The chain combines TRBV2 with TRBJ2-1; D is unresolved. Trimming cost V 1 base and J 8 bases, with 6 bases left between them. CDR3 length equals 12 residues. Germline lookup yields CDR1 SNHLY and CDR2 FYNNEI. The CDR3 is CASSEGLDEQFF. The CDR3 region has the DNA TGTGCCAGCAGTGAAGGTTTGGATGAGCAGTTCTTC. Combining the CDR3 with reference TRBV2 and TRBJ2-1 gives the whole variable domain EPEVTQTPSHQVTQMGQEVILRCVPISNHLYFYWYRQILGQKVEFLVSFYNNEISEKSEIFDDQFSVERPDGSNFTLKIRSTKLEDSAMYFCASSEGLDEQFFGPGTRLTVL.

The chain has TRBV5-1 and TRBJ2-3; TRBD2 matches at 13 bases. The CDR3 extends over 17 amino acids. Unmatched junction bases numbered 3, after V lost 0 bases and J lost 2 bases. The V gene's germline CDR1 is SGHRS and CDR2 YFSETQ. Here the CDR3 reads CASSLGLAGGTTDTQYF. The CDR3 region has the DNA TGCGCCAGCAGCTTGGGACTAGCGGGAGGAACCACAGATACGCAGTATTTT. Looking up the rest from reference TRBV5-1 and TRBJ2-3 gives the full variable domain: KAGVTQTPRYLIKTRGQQVTLSCSPISGHRSVSWYQQTPGQGLQFLFEYFSETQRNKGNFPGRFSGRQFSNSRSEMNVSTLELGDSALYLCASSLGLAGGTTDTQYFGPGTRLTVL.

The V gene is TRBV30, the J gene TRBJ2-5; possible D gene TRBD1, 6 bases. The CDR3 covers 15 residues. The V gene lost 0 bases and the J gene lost 4 bases, with 15 bases spanning the gap. Per the germline V gene, CDR1 is GTSNPN and CDR2 is SVGIG (reference sequence). The DNA of the CDR3 is TGTGCCTGGAGTGTAGGACAGCAGTGGGGAGAGACCCAGTACTTC. This gives the protein CAWSVGQQWGETQYF. Filled out from reference TRBV30 and TRBJ2-5, the complete variable domain reads SQTIHQWPATLVQPVGSPLSLECTVEGTSNPNLYWYRQAAGRGLQLLFYSVGIGQISSEVPQNLSASRPQDRQFILSSKKLLLSDSGFYLCAWSVGQQWGETQYFGPGTRLLVL.

This rearrangement joins TRBV3-1 to TRBJ1-1; D unresolved. Looked up from germline, CDR1 is LGHDT and CDR2 is YNNKEL (reference sequence). The CDR3 extends over 15 amino acids. V was cut by 2 bases and J by 4 bases, with 14 bases left in between. The CDR3 DNA is TGTGCCAGCAGCCAAATTCCCTCACCCCCCACTGAAGCTTTCTTT. Protein sequence: CASSQIPSPPTEAFF.